This TCR beta chain was documented in a study of T cell repertoires in cytomegalovirus infection. TCRdb re-called the reads with MiXCR, one entry per CDR3 protein. The sample contains 800,000 to 950,000 distinct CDR3 sequences, 32% of which appear only once. This clonotype was seen a handful of times. Its antigen is still unknown. The receptor comes from a human donor in good health (CMV status not recorded). Some clones in this sample may be carry-over from other donors' samples. The sequenced sample was cultured CD8+ T cells from PBMCs, obtained from culture after CMV antigen stimulation.

The CDR3 sequence: CASSPYRDSANYGYTF. For the CDR3, the DNA is TGTGCCAGCAGTCCATACCGGGACTCAGCTAACTATGGCTACACCTTC. The rearrangement links TRBV25-1 to TRBJ1-2, with D possibly being TRBD1 (5 bases). The CDR3 consists of 16 residues. Trimming took off 5 bases at V and 0 bases at J, with 16 bases between the two ends. In germline, CDR1 is MGHDK, CDR2 SYGVNS.